The clone carrying this TCR beta chain has more than one count but fewer than ten. Its antigen is not known. Germline lookup yields CDR1 LGHDT and CDR2 YNNKEL (reference sequence). The CDR3 covers 14 residues. These data are taken from a study of blood T cells in healthy people across ages. Study-wide results and caveats: Long-lived donors exceeded aged donors in naive CD4+ cells and diversity. The percentage of naive T cells correlated strongly with TCR beta diversity.

Every sample had a minimum of 6 million PBMCs isolated. Through a sample-barcoded 5' primer and a J-beta primer mix, a second PCR was run for roughly 6 to 11 cycles. Samples each returned at least 3 million CDR3-containing paired-end reads. TCRdb analysed the 5' RACE reads with MiXCR anew, one entry per CDR3 protein. Here the sample spans approximately 1.5 million distinct CDR3 sequences, around 36% being singletons. This chain connects TRBV3-1 to TRBJ2-7; D perhaps matches TRBD2 (6 bases). The DNA end is a closer match to TRBJ2-5, so the J assignment may be wrong. Material for sequencing was blood. This sequence was found in a woman in her 30s in good health. CDR3 sequence reads: CASSQGPTRETQYF. The CDR3 region has the DNA TGTGCCAGCAGCCAAGGTCCGACTAGAGAGACCCAGTACTTC.